A single sample gave rise to the 16 T cell receptor beta chains below, sequenced in a study of blood T cell repertoires in COVID-19. Generated by immunoSEQ multiplex PCR, the TCRdb table keeps only in-frame clones and is missing some. The table lists about 220,000 clones, about four fifths of them singletons, with 3% to 4% in the top ten. Sequenced input: peripheral blood. The receptor set was obtained from a woman older than 75 with acute or convalescent COVID-19.

The chain recombines TRBV5-4 with TRBJ2-2; perhaps TRBD1 as D (5 bases). Deletions cut 6 bases from V and 0 bases from J, with 9 bases between. This CDR3 is 14 amino acids long. Germline V CDR1 and CDR2: SGHNT, YYREEE (reference sequence). Written as DNA, the CDR3 is TGTGCCAGCACCTCGACAGCGAACACCGGGGAGCTGTTTTTT. Protein sequence: CASTSTANTGELFF.

The rearrangement links TRBV5-7 to TRBJ1-1, with TRBD1 matching 9 bases. TRBV5-7 is reported as an ORF; its role is uncertain. This CDR3 region has 17 residues. V lost 4 bases, J lost 1 base, and 11 bases stayed unmatched. CDR3 sequence reads: CASSPGQGLLRNTEAFF. The CDR3 DNA reads as TGTGCCAGCAGCCCCGGACAGGGGTTATTACGGAACACTGAAGCTTTCTTT.

The chain couples TRBV3-1 (or the pseudogene TRBV3-2) to TRBJ1-1; 9 positions agree with TRBD1. V lost 1 base and J lost 5; bases outside the gene matches: 2. Germline assignment: CDR1 LGHDT and CDR2 YNNKEL (reference sequence). The CDR3 runs 14 residues. The CDR3 sequence is CASSQGTGVTEAFF. The CDR3 nucleotides are TGTGCCAGCAGCCAAGGGACAGGGGTGACTGAAGCTTTCTTT.

The chain couples TRBV2 to TRBJ1-4, with a weak D call TRBD1 (6 bases). Trimming took off 2 bases at V and 2 bases at J, with 9 bases between the two ends. This CDR3 contains 15 residues. CDR1 and CDR2 from the germline V gene are SNHLY and FYNNEI. The CDR3 loop reads CASSETGQTNEKLFF. The CDR3 nucleotides are TGTGCCAGCAGTGAAACCGGACAGACTAATGAAAAACTGTTTTTT.

The chain joins TRBV7-2 to TRBJ2-3, with a weak D call TRBD1 (6 bases). Germline assignment: CDR1 SGHTA and CDR2 FQGNSA. V lost 4 bases and J lost 9, with 17 bases in between. This CDR3 has 14 amino acids. CDR3 DNA: TGTGCCAGCAGCTGGGGCCAGGGGTTGGGCACGCAGTATTTT. It specifies CASSWGQGLGTQYF.

V is TRBV19 and J is TRBJ2-1; 11 bases align to TRBD2. The ends lost 5 bases at V and 9 bases at J; junction bases unmatched: 6. The CDR3 totals 14 residues. Germline values: CDR1 LNHDA, CDR2 SQIVND (reference sequence). The chain's CDR3 is CASSPVAGGREQFF. The CDR3 region has the DNA TGTGCCAGTAGTCCTGTAGCGGGGGGGCGTGAGCAGTTCTTC.

The chain uses TRBV5-4 and TRBJ2-3; 7 nucleotides match TRBD1. The CDR3 has 16 amino acids. V was pared by 0 bases and J by 4 bases, with 8 bases of the junction left unmatched. From germline, CDR1 is SGHNT and CDR2 YYREEE (reference sequence). CDR3 in DNA: TGTGCCAGCAGCTTGGGTGTAGGGGGCGCCTCAGATACGCAGTATTTT. Translated, it gives CASSLGVGGASDTQYF.

The chain is built from TRBV11-1 and TRBJ2-1; TRBD2 matches at 12 bases. CDR3 size: 15 residues. V lost 5 bases, J lost 10 bases, and 9 bases stayed unmatched. From germline, CDR1 is SGHAT and CDR2 FQDESV (reference sequence). The CDR3 region has the DNA TGTGCCAGCAGCCCCCGGCCGGGGACTAGCGGGGAGCAGTTCTTC. Amino acids: CASSPRPGTSGEQFF.

The chain carries TRBV28 and TRBJ1-2; 10 bases are a match to TRBD1. V was clipped by 11 bases and J by 8 bases; unmatched bases: 11. Germline CDR1 reads MDHEN; CDR2 reads SYDVKM. The CDR3 consists of 13 residues. CDR3 sequence reads: CAAGTGEWSGYTF. In nucleotides, the CDR3 is TGTGCCGCCGGGACAGGGGAATGGTCGGGCTACACCTTC.

The rearrangement links TRBV6-5 to TRBJ1-1; a weak D match, TRBD1 (6 bases). The ends were cut back, 8 bases at V and 2 bases at J, with 12 bases in the middle. The CDR3 runs to 13 residues. Germline V gene data show CDR1 as MNHEY and CDR2 as SVGAGI. The CDR3 coding sequence is TGTGCCAGCTGGCAGGGGTTTAACACTGAAGCTTTCTTT. This encodes CASWQGFNTEAFF.

The chain carries TRBV5-6 and TRBJ1-4; D unresolved. Germline values: CDR1 SGHDT, CDR2 YYEEEE. CDR3 length: 14 amino acids. Between the trimmed V and J ends, which lost 0 bases and 8 bases, there was a span of 11 bases. The CDR3, as DNA: TGTGCCAGCAGCTTGGCTGGGAGAGGCGAAAAACTGTTTTTT. Translated: CASSLAGRGEKLFF.

This sequence joins TRBV7-3 and TRBJ1-2; TRBD1 aligns across 12 bases. The CDR3 contains 16 residues. With V trimmed by 4 bases and J by 7 bases, 10 bases remained unmatched. Germline loops: CDR1 SGHTA, CDR2 FQGTGA. The CDR3 protein is CASSSAGQGALGGYTF. The CDR3 nucleotides are TGTGCCAGCAGCTCCGCGGGACAGGGGGCTTTAGGTGGCTACACCTTC. Full variable domain (rest looked up from reference TRBV7-3 and TRBJ1-2): GAGVSQTPSNKVTEKGKYVELRCDPISGHTALYWYRQSLGQGPEFLIYFQGTGAADDSGLPNDRFFAVRPEGSVSTLKIQRTERGDSAVYLCASSSAGQGALGGYTFGSGTRLTVV.

The chain links TRBV14 to TRBJ1-2; 10 bases match TRBD1. Trimming cost V 5 bases and J 0 bases; bases outside gene matches: 12. The length of the CDR3 is 18 residues. CDR1 is SGHDN, CDR2 FVKESK, per germline. DNA of the CDR3: TGTGCCAGCAGCACACATCCGGGACAGGGGACGGCTAACTATGGCTACACCTTC. It yields the protein CASSTHPGQGTANYGYTF. The whole variable domain, filled in from reference TRBV14 and TRBJ1-2, reads EAGVTQFPSHSVIEKGQTVTLRCDPISGHDNLYWYRRVMGKEIKFLLHFVKESKQDESGMPNNRFLAERTGGTYSTLKVQPAELEDSGVYFCASSTHPGQGTANYGYTFGSGTRLTVV.

This clone is medium-sized by share. The chain is built from TRBV19 and TRBJ2-5; 13 bases are shared with TRBD2. In germline, CDR1 is LNHDA, CDR2 SQIVND (reference sequence). The length of the CDR3 is 13 residues. V trimming: 10 bases; J trimming: 4 bases; junction bases outside the gene matches: 3. This CDR3 is CATRLAGGETQYF. Written as DNA, the CDR3 is TGTGCCACCCGACTAGCGGGGGGAGAGACCCAGTACTTC.

The chain employs TRBV10-3 and TRBJ2-2; 11 nucleotides line up with TRBD2. CDR1 and CDR2 from the germline V gene are ENHRY and SYGVKD. This CDR3 comprises 20 residues. The V and J ends lost 4 bases and 0 bases, in that order; junction bases with no gene match: 13. The CDR3 here is CAISVRGGLAANANTGELFF. Written as DNA, the CDR3 is TGTGCCATCAGTGTGAGGGGGGGACTAGCGGCCAACGCGAACACCGGGGAGCTGTTTTTT.

Comments on this clone: An end of the junction does not agree with germline; a read error may underlie this. The chain employs TRBV7-3 and TRBJ1-1; D gene unclear. There are 13 residues in the CDR3. Per germline, CDR1 SGHTA and CDR2 FQGTGA. DNA of the CDR3: TGTGCCAGCAGCCTAACGGAGGGAGGTGAAGCTTTCTTT. It encodes CASSLTEGGEAFF. Combining the CDR3 with reference TRBV7-3 and TRBJ1-1 gives the whole variable domain GAGVSQTPSNKVTEKGKYVELRCDPISGHTALYWYRQSLGQGPEFLIYFQGTGAADDSGLPNDRFFAVRPEGSVSTLKIQRTERGDSAVYLCASSLTEGGEAFFGQGTRLTVV.